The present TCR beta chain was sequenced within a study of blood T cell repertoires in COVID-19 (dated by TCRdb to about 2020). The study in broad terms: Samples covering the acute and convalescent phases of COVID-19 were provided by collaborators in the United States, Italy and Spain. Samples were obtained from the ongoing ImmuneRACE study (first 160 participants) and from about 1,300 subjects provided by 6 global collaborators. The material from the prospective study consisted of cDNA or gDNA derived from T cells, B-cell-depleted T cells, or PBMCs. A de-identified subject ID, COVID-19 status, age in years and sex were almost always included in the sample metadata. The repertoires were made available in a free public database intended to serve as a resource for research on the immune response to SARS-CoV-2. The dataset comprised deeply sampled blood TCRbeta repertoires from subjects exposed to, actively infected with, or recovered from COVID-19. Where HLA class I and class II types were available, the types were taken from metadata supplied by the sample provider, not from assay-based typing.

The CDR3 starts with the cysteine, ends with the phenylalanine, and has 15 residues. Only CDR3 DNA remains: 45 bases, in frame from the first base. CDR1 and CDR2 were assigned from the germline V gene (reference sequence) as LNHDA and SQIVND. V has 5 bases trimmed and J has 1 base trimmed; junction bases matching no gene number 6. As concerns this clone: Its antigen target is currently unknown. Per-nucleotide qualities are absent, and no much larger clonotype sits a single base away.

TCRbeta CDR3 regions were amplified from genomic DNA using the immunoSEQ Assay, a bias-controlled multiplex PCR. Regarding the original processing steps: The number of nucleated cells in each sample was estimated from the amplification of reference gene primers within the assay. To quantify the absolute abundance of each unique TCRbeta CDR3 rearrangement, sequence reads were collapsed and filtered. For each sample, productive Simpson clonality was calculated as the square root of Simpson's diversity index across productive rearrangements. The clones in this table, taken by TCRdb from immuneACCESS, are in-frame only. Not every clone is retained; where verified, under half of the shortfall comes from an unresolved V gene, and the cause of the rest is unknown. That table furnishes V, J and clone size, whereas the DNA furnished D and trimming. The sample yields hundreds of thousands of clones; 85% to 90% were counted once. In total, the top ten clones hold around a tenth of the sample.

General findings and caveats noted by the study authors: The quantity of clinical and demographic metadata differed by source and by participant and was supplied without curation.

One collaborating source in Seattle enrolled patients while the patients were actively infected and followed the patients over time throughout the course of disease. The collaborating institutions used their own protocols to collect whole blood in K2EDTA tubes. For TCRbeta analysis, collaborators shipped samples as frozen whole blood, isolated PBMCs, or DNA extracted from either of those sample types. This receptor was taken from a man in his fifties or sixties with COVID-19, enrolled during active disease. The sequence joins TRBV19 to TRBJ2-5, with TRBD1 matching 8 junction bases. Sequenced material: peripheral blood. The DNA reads TGTGCCAGTAGTGCAGGGGGCCAAGTCCAAGAGACCCAGTACTTC. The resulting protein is CASSAGGQVQETQYF. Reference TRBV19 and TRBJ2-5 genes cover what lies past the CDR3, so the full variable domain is DGGITQSPKYLFRKEGQNVTLSCEQNLNHDAMYWYRQDPGQGLRLIYYSQIVNDFQKGDIAEGYSVSREKKESFPLTVTSAQKNPTAFYLCASSAGGQVQETQYFGPGTRLLVL.